This TCR beta chain was observed in a study of T-cell reconstitution after alpha-beta-depleted transplantation in children. Unmatched junction bases numbered 7, after V lost 2 bases and J lost 5 bases. This CDR3 spans 15 amino acids. Germline V gives CDR1 MDHEN, CDR2 SYDVKM. Preparation of the TCRbeta library involved a method that used unique molecular identifiers. TCRdb re-called the PCR reads through MiXCR, storing one row per CDR3 protein. This table holds 440,000 or so distinct CDR3 sequences, roughly 44% found once. Specimen: PBMCs, collected before TCRalphabeta/CD19-depleted stem cell transplant. The receptor comes from a girl aged 2-15 years with aplastic anemia, due to receive a stem cell transplant. V and J are TRBV28 and TRBJ2-5; TRBD2 matches at 8 bases. The CDR3 region is CASSLGIAGSETQYF. The CDR3 DNA sequence: TGTGCCAGCAGTTTAGGGATAGCGGGAAGTGAGACCCAGTACTTC. The whole variable domain, remainder taken from reference TRBV28 and TRBJ2-5, is DVKVTQSSRYLVKRTGEKVFLECVQDMDHENMFWYRQDPGLGLRLIYFSYDVKMKEKGDIPEGYSVSREKKERFSLILESASTNQTSMYLCASSLGIAGSETQYFGPGTRLLVL.